The clone carrying this T cell receptor (beta chain) has just one count. Antigen: not known. The germline V gene has CDR1 MNHEY and CDR2 SMNVEV (reference sequence). The length of the CDR3 is 11 residues. With 7 bases removed from V and 4 bases from J, the gap between germline ends came to 7 bases. This sample is part of a study of OX40 agonist ivuxolimab in advanced cancers. Method: immunoSEQ multiplex PCR; TCRdb's copy keeps in-frame clones and lacks some. The sample yields tens of thousands of clones, approximately 85% seen once. Study results and limitations: Low normalized T-cell clonal expansion was also seen in some nonresponders.

The chain carries TRBV27 and TRBJ1-2, with D perhaps matching TRBD1 (6 bases). The clonotype was recovered from an adult with an advanced solid tumor such as melanoma, head and neck, liver or kidney cancer. The specimen comprised CD4+ or CD8+ T cells sorted from blood, sampled in a trial of the OX40 agonist ivuxolimab. CDR3 DNA sequence: TGTGCCAGCAAGGACAGCTATGGCTACACCTTC. Translated: CASKDSYGYTF.